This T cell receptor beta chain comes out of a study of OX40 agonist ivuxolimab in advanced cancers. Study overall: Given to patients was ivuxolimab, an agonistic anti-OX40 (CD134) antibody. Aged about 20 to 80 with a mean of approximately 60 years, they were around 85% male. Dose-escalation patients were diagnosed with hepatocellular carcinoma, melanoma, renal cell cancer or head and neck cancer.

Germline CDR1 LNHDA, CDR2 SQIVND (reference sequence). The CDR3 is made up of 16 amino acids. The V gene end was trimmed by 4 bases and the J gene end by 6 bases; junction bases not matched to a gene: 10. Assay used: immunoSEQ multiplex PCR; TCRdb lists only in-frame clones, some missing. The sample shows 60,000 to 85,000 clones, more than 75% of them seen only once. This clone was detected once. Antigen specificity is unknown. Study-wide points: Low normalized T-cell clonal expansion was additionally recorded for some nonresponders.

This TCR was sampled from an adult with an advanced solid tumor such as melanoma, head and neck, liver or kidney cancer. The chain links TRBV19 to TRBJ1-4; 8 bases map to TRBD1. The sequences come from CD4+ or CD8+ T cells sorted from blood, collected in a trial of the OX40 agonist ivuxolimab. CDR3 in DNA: TGTGCCAGTAGTAGAGGGACAGGAACTTTCGATGAAAAACTGTTTTTT. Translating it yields CASSRGTGTFDEKLFF.